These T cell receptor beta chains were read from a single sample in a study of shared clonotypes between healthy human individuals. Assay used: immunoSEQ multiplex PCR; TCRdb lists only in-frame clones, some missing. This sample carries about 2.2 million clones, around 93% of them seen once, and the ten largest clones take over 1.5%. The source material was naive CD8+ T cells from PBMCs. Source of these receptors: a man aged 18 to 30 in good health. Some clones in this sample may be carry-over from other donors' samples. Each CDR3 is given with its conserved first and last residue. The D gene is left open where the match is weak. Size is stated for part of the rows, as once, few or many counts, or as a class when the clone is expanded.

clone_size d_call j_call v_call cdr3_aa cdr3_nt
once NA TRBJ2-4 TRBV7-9 CASSLASWLAKNIQYF TGTGCCAGCAGCTTAGCAAGCTGGCTAGCCAAAAACATTCAGTACTTC
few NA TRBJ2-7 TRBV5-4 CASSLGHDYEQYF TGTGCCAGCAGCTTGGGCCACGATTACGAGCAGTACTTC
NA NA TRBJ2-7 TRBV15 CATRPSPPGDYEQYF TGTGCCACCAGACCCTCACCCCCGGGTGACTACGAGCAGTACTTC
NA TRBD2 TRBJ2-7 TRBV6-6 CASSSRLAESYEQYF TGTGCCAGCAGTTCCCGACTAGCGGAGTCCTACGAGCAGTACTTC
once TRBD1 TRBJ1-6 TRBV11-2 CASSAQRDRGRNSPLHF TGTGCCAGCAGCGCTCAAAGGGACAGGGGGCGGAATTCACCCCTCCACTTT
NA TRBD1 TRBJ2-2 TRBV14 CASATYRGPFGELFF TGTGCCAGCGCTACCTACAGGGGACCTTTCGGGGAGCTGTTTTTT
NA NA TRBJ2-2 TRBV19 CASSPAGGGTGELFF TGTGCCAGTAGTCCCGCAGGTGGCGGGACCGGGGAGCTGTTTTTT
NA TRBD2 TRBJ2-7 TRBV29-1 CSVEIAGVGSYEQYF TGCAGCGTTGAAATAGCGGGAGTGGGCTCCTACGAGCAGTACTTC
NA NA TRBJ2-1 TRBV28 CASVPLGARNEQFF TGTGCCAGCGTCCCGCTCGGGGCCCGGAATGAGCAGTTCTTC
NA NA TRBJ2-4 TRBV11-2 CASSFNDIQYF TGTGCCAGCAGCTTTAACGACATTCAGTACTTC
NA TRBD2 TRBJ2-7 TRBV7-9 CASSPHAGLTSGSPHEQYF TGTGCCAGCAGCCCCCACGCCGGCCTCACTAGCGGGAGTCCCCACGAGCAGTACTTC
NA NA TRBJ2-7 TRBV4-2 CASSQGMEMGGYEQYF TGTGCCAGCAGCCAAGGGATGGAGATGGGGGGCTACGAGCAGTACTTC
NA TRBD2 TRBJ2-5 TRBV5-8 CASSLEGGRGETQYF TGTGCCAGCAGCTTGGAGGGCGGGAGAGGGGAGACCCAGTACTTC